These 23 T cell receptor beta chains originate from one sample sequenced in a study of cytomegalovirus exposure and HLA in healthy donors. Primers included in the PCR were 60 Vbeta and 13 Jbeta primers. The protocol was immunoSEQ multiplex PCR, while the TCRdb copy is restricted to in-frame clones and leaves out a portion. The table has approximately 160,000 clones, 65% to 90% seen once. Sequenced material: PBMCs. The receptors come from a human donor in good health.

The chain combines TRBV11-1 with TRBJ2-7; D may be TRBD1 (6 bases). CDR3 size: 13 residues. Looked up from germline, CDR1 is SGHAT and CDR2 is FQDESV (reference sequence). The V end lost 5 bases, the J end lost 3 bases, and 11 bases lay between the germline ends. CDR3 residues: CASSNYRDYEQYF. The CDR3 DNA reads as TGTGCCAGCAGCAATTACAGGGACTACGAGCAGTACTTC.

This chain joins TRBV2 and TRBJ1-2; 9 bases line up with TRBD1. The CDR3 is made up of 18 amino acids. The ends lost 0 bases at V and 4 bases at J; junction bases unmatched: 12. Germline V lookup: CDR1 SNHLY, CDR2 FYNNEI. The CDR3 nucleotides are TGTGCCAGCAGTGAAGCCTTCTTTCGGACAGGGGATGGCTATGGCTACACCTTC. It translates to CASSEAFFRTGDGYGYTF.

The V call is TRBV14, the J call TRBJ2-2; D is perhaps TRBD2 (7 bases). V was shortened by 3 bases and J by 8 bases, with 10 bases between the two germline ends. This CDR3 is built from 13 residues. The germline gives CDR1 SGHDN, CDR2 FVKESK. The chain's CDR3 is CASSQAGAGELFF. Here the CDR3 DNA reads TGTGCCAGCAGCCAGGCGGGGGCTGGGGAGCTGTTTTTT.

This sequence joins TRBV5-8 and TRBJ1-5; 7 bases line up with TRBD1. The CDR3 contains 14 residues. V was pared by 2 bases and J by 6 bases, with 5 bases of the junction left unmatched. Germline lookup yields CDR1 SGHTS and CDR2 YDEGEE. The CDR3 sequence is CASSFTDRFQPQHF. In DNA form, the CDR3 reads TGTGCCAGCAGCTTCACGGACAGGTTTCAGCCCCAGCATTTT.

V gene TRBV6-1 combines with J gene TRBJ2-1; 13 bases are shared with TRBD2. This CDR3 has 14 amino acids. Germline CDR1 reads MNHNS; CDR2 reads SASEGT. J lost 4 bases, V lost 10 bases, and 4 bases had no gene match. The CDR3 protein is CATRTSGGYNEQFF. For the CDR3, the DNA is TGTGCCACACGGACTAGCGGGGGTTACAATGAGCAGTTCTTC.

The chain combines TRBV28 with TRBJ2-1; D gene uncertain. This CDR3 is 14 amino acids long. Trimming cost V 4 bases and J 2 bases, with 9 bases left between them. CDR1 and CDR2 from the germline V gene are MDHEN and SYDVKM. CDR3 nucleotides: TGTGCCAGCAGTTCACGTCAGACCTACAATGAGCAGTTCTTC. Translated, it gives CASSSRQTYNEQFF.

V and J are TRBV2 and TRBJ2-5, with D maybe TRBD1 (6 bases). CDR3 length: 13 residues. The germline gives CDR1 SNHLY, CDR2 FYNNEI. Trimming pared 4 bases from V and 4 bases from J, leaving 10 bases between. As DNA, the CDR3 is TGTGCCAGCAGTGGACAGGCCCCAGAGACCCAGTACTTC. Encoded protein: CASSGQAPETQYF.

This chain uses TRBV19 with TRBJ2-7; TRBD2 might be the D (5 bases). The CDR3 contains 12 residues. The V gene's germline CDR1 is LNHDA and CDR2 SQIVND (reference sequence). Trimming removed 8 bases from V and 3 bases from J, with 11 bases in between. DNA of the CDR3: TGTGCCAGTTCCGGGAAAAACTACGAGCAGTACTTC. Translated: CASSGKNYEQYF. The entire variable domain, with the rest obtained from reference TRBV19 and TRBJ2-7, is as follows: DGGITQSPKYLFRKEGQNVTLSCEQNLNHDAMYWYRQDPGQGLRLIYYSQIVNDFQKGDIAEGYSVSREKKESFPLTVTSAQKNPTAFYLCASSGKNYEQYFGPGTRLTVT.

This clone was observed a single time. The chain couples TRBV2 to TRBJ2-2, with 13 bases matching TRBD2. Germline lookup yields CDR1 SNHLY and CDR2 FYNNEI. V was pared by 3 bases and J by 5 bases, with 6 bases of the junction left unmatched. CDR3 length: 17 amino acids. CDR3 coding DNA: TGTGCCAGCAGTGAGACTAGCGGGGGGTTAGGGACCGGGGAGCTGTTTTTT. Its protein is CASSETSGGLGTGELFF.

The rearrangement links TRBV29-1 to TRBJ2-1; D is possibly TRBD1 (5 bases). This CDR3 is built from 10 residues. Trimming left V 8 bases short and J 10 bases short, with 12 bases between. CDR1 and CDR2 (germline): SQVTM, ANQGSEA. The CDR3 spells CSCREGEQFF. The CDR3 DNA sequence: TGCAGCTGCAGGGAAGGGGAGCAGTTCTTC.

The chain has TRBV19 and TRBJ2-1; TRBD1 matches 9 bases. The CDR3 spans 15 residues. V shed 6 bases and J 4 bases; nucleotides not matched to a gene: 7. Germline CDR1 LNHDA, CDR2 SQIVND (reference sequence). The CDR3 DNA reads as TGTGCCAGTAGCTGGACAGGGGAGAATTACAATGAGCAGTTCTTC. This encodes CASSWTGENYNEQFF.

The genes are TRBV5-6 and TRBJ2-3; TRBD2 aligns across 12 bases. V shed 3 bases, J shed 2 bases, and the junction held 10 bases outside the gene matches. This CDR3 comprises 18 residues. The germline V gene has CDR1 SGHDT and CDR2 YYEEEE. Here the CDR3 reads CASSSLAGGQRNTDTQYF. CDR3 DNA: TGTGCCAGCAGCTCACTAGCGGGGGGCCAGAGAAACACAGATACGCAGTATTTT. The full variable domain, with the rest looked up from reference TRBV5-6 and TRBJ2-3, is DAGVTQSPTHLIKTRGQQVTLRCSPKSGHDTVSWYQQALGQGPQFIFQYYEEEERQRGNFPDRFSGHQFPNYSSELNVNALLLGDSALYLCASSSLAGGQRNTDTQYFGPGTRLTVL.

The chain is built from TRBV18 and TRBJ1-3, with a weak D call TRBD1 (6 bases). Germline loops: CDR1 KGHSH, CDR2 LQKENI. The CDR3 loop spans 18 amino acids. V lost 5 bases and J lost 0, with 20 bases in between. Written as DNA, the CDR3 is TGTGCCAGCTCATCATTATTAAGTACAGGGAACTCTGGAAACACCATATATTTT. This codes for CASSSLLSTGNSGNTIYF.

J is TRBJ1-6 and V is TRBV5-6; unclear D gene. This CDR3 contains 16 residues. Looked up from germline, CDR1 is SGHDT and CDR2 is YYEEEE. The V and J ends lost 3 bases and 7 bases respectively, with 17 bases between them. The CDR3 region has the DNA TGTGCCAGCAGCTCGGGGTGGGAGGGCGGCAATTCACCCCTCCACTTT. The encoded protein is CASSSGWEGGNSPLHF. Full variable domain (rest looked up from reference TRBV5-6 and TRBJ1-6): DAGVTQSPTHLIKTRGQQVTLRCSPKSGHDTVSWYQQALGQGPQFIFQYYEEEERQRGNFPDRFSGHQFPNYSSELNVNALLLGDSALYLCASSSGWEGGNSPLHFGNGTRLTVT.

There are a few counts of this clone. The gene calls are TRBV4-1 and TRBJ1-1, with D hard to call. The germline V gene encodes CDR1 MGHRA and CDR2 YSYEKL. The CDR3 length is 13 residues. Trimming stripped 1 base from V and 7 bases from J, with 10 bases between. CDR3 sequence reads: CASSQVSGGEAFF. The CDR3 DNA is TGCGCCAGCAGCCAAGTCTCAGGTGGTGAAGCTTTCTTT.

The V gene is TRBV23-1, the J gene TRBJ2-7; D is perhaps TRBD2 (5 bases). TRBV23-1 is known as an ORF, though its function is uncertain. The V gene lost 0 bases and the J gene lost 0 bases, with 12 bases spanning the gap. This CDR3 region has 16 residues. CDR3 sequence reads: CASSQSRGPYSYEQYF. CDR3 nucleotides: TGCGCCAGCAGTCAATCCCGAGGGCCCTACTCCTACGAGCAGTACTTC.

This clone showed up just a few times. The chain couples TRBV5-4 to TRBJ1-2, with 7 bases that match TRBD1. The CDR3 sequence is 15 residues long. The V and J ends lost 0 bases and 3 bases, in that order; junction bases with no gene match: 5. CDR1 is SGHNT and CDR2 is YYREEE in the germline V gene (reference sequence). CDR3 loop: CASSLVAGGHYGYTF. CDR3 DNA sequence: TGTGCCAGCAGCTTGGTGGCAGGGGGACACTATGGCTACACCTTC.

This chain links TRBV29-1 with TRBJ1-5; D ambiguous. Trimming removed 4 bases at V and 9 bases at J, with 13 bases between. There are 12 residues in the CDR3. CDR1 SQVTM and CDR2 ANQGSEA come from the germline V gene. CDR3 sequence: CSVGSASGPQHF. DNA for the CDR3: TGCAGCGTTGGTTCAGCCTCAGGGCCCCAGCATTTT.

The genes are TRBV5-4 and TRBJ1-2, with a weak D call TRBD1 (6 bases). Looked up from germline, CDR1 is SGHNT and CDR2 is YYREEE (reference sequence). This CDR3 is 13 amino acids long. Trimming shortened V by 4 bases and J by 7 bases, and 14 bases separated the two germline ends. CDR3 residues: CASSRRGASGYTF. The DNA for the CDR3 is TGTGCCAGCAGCCGTCGGGGGGCAAGTGGCTACACCTTC. Combining the CDR3 with reference TRBV5-4 and TRBJ1-2 gives the whole variable domain ETGVTQSPTHLIKTRGQQVTLRCSSQSGHNTVSWYQQALGQGPQFIFQYYREEENGRGNFPPRFSGLQFPNYSSELNVNALELDDSALYLCASSRRGASGYTFGSGTRLTVV.

The rearrangement links TRBV5-1 to TRBJ2-6; 7 nucleotides line up with TRBD1. There are 18 residues in the CDR3. With V trimmed by 3 bases and J by 0 bases, 9 bases remained unmatched. CDR1 is SGHRS, CDR2 YFSETQ, per germline. Written as DNA, the CDR3 is TGCGCCAGCAGCTCCGGGACAGCCACGATCTCTGGGGCCAACGTCCTGACTTTC. Translation: CASSSGTATISGANVLTF.

A note on this clone: Germline and junction disagree at one end, which may indicate a read error. V is TRBV6-6 and J is TRBJ2-3; D could derive from TRBD1 or TRBD2 (5 bases each). CDR3 length: 15 amino acids. Germline CDR1 MNHNY, CDR2 SVGAGI (reference sequence). The CDR3 DNA reads TGTGCTAGCAGTTACGGGGCAGGGAGCACAGATACGCAGTATTTT. This gives the protein CASSYGAGSTDTQYF.

This chain connects TRBV6-6 to TRBJ1-1, with D possibly matching TRBD1 (6 bases). The CDR3 spans 14 residues. V lost 7 bases to trimming and J lost 4 bases, with 16 bases between them. Germline lookup yields CDR1 MNHNY and CDR2 SVGAGI (reference sequence). CDR3 loop: CASKGGGARTEAFF. CDR3 in DNA: TGTGCCAGCAAAGGTGGGGGGGCGCGCACTGAAGCTTTCTTT.

In DNA form, the CDR3 reads TGTGCCACCAGCAGAGGTGAGAGAGTCCCCTACGAGCAGTACTTC. Translating it yields CATSRGERVPYEQYF. The rearrangement joins TRBV15 to TRBJ2-7; unclear D gene. This CDR3 has 15 amino acids. Between the trimmed V and J ends, which lost 1 base and 2 bases, there was a span of 12 bases. Germline V lookup: CDR1 LNHNV, CDR2 YYDKDF (reference sequence). The full variable domain, in which reference TRBV15 and TRBJ2-7 provide the parts outside the CDR3, is DAMVIQNPRYQVTQFGKPVTLSCSQTLNHNVMYWYQQKSSQAPKLLFHYYDKDFNNEADTPDNFQSRRPNTSFCFLDIRSPGLGDTAMYLCATSRGERVPYEQYFGPGTRLTVT.